What follows is one TCR beta chain and its context. Per the original methods: Amplifying reference gene primers gave estimates of nucleated cell counts. This table comes from immunoSEQ multiplex PCR, and its TCRdb copy is limited to in-frame clones, with some not included. V and J calls and clone size are given by that table; D and trimming were obtained from the DNA. The table lists about 190,000 clones, about three quarters of them singletons. The data stem from a study of blood T cell repertoires in COVID-19. For the study at large: Both acute and convalescent COVID-19 samples were obtained from the United States, Italy and Spain. PBMCs, B-cell-depleted T cells, or T cells provided the cDNA or gDNA that made up the material.

The TCR sequence derives from an elderly woman with active or convalescent COVID-19. Material: peripheral blood.

CDR3 sequence (DNA): TGTGCCAGCAGGGACAGGGAGGGCGAGCAGTACTTC. Its translation: CASRDREGEQYF. The gene calls are TRBV6-5 and TRBJ2-7, with a possible D match to TRBD1 (8 bases). The ends were cut back, 6 bases at V and 6 bases at J, with 12 bases in the middle. The length of the CDR3 is 12 residues. Germline loops: CDR1 MNHEY, CDR2 SVGAGI.